The sequence of this TCR beta chain was determined in a study of blood T cell repertoires in COVID-19. TCRdb keeps only in-frame clones here, not all; method: immunoSEQ multiplex PCR. The sample lists more than 85,000 clones; roughly 85% were seen once. Germline loops: CDR1 MNHEY, CDR2 SVGAGI. Trimming shortened V by 6 bases and J by 6 bases, and 18 bases separated the two germline ends. The CDR3 has 14 amino acids. Material for sequencing was peripheral blood. The sequence was obtained from a human donor in a cohort sampled during active COVID-19. The chain uses TRBV6-5 and TRBJ2-7, with D perhaps matching TRBD1 (5 bases). In nucleotides, the CDR3 is TGTGCCAGCAGCCGCGACAGCCCCCTTGGCGAGCAGTACTTC. Translation gives CASSRDSPLGEQYF.